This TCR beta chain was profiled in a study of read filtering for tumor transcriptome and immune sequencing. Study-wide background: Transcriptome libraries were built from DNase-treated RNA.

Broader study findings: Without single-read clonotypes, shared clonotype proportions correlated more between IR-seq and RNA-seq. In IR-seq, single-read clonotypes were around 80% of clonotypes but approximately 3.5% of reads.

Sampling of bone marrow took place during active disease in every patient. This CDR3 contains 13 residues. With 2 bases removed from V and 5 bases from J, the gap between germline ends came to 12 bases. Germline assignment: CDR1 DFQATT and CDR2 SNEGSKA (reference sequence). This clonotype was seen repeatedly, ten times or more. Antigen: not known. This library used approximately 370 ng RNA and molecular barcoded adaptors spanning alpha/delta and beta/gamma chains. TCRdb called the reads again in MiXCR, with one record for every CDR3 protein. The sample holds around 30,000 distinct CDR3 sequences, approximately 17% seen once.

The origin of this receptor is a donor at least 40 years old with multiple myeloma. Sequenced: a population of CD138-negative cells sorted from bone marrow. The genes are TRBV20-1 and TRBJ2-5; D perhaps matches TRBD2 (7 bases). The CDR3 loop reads CSARSGGGETQYF. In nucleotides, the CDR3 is TGCAGTGCTAGATCGGGGGGCGGGGAGACCCAGTACTTC.